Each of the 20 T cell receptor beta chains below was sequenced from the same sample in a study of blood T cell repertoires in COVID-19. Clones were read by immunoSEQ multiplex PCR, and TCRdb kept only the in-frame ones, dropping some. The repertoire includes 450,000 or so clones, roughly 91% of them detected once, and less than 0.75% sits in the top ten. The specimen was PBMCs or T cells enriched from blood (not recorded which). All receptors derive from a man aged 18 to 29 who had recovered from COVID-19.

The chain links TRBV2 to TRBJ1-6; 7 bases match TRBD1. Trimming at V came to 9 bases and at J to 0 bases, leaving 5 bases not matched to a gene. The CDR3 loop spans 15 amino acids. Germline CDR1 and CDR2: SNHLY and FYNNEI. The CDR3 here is CASTTGSSYNSPLHF. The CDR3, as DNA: TGTGCCAGTACGACAGGGAGCTCCTATAATTCACCCCTCCACTTT.

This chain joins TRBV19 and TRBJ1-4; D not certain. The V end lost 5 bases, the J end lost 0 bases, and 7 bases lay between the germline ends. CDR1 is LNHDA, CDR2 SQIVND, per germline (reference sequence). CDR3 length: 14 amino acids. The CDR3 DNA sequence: TGTGCCAGTAGTCTACAGACAACTAATGAAAAACTGTTTTTT. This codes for CASSLQTTNEKLFF.

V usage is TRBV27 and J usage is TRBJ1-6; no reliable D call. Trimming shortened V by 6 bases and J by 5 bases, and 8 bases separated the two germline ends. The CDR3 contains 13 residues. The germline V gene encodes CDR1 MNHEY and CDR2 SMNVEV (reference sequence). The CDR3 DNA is TGTGCCAGCAGGGCGGGGAATAATTCACCCCTCCACTTT. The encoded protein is CASRAGNNSPLHF.

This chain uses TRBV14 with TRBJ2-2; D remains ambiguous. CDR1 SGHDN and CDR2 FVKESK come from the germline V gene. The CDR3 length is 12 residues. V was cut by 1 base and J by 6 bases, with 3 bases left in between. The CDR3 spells CASSQASGELFF. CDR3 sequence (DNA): TGTGCCAGCAGCCAAGCATCCGGGGAGCTGTTTTTT. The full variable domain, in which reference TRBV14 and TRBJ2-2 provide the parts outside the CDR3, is EAGVTQFPSHSVIEKGQTVTLRCDPISGHDNLYWYRRVMGKEIKFLLHFVKESKQDESGMPNNRFLAERTGGTYSTLKVQPAELEDSGVYFCASSQASGELFFGEGSRLTVL.

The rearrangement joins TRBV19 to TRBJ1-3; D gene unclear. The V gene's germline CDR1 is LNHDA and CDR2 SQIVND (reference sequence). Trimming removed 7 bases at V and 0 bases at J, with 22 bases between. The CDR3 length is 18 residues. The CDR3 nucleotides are TGTGCCAGTATCTCGGCCCTGCGGTCTACGAGCTCTGGAAACACCATATATTTT. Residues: CASISALRSTSSGNTIYF.

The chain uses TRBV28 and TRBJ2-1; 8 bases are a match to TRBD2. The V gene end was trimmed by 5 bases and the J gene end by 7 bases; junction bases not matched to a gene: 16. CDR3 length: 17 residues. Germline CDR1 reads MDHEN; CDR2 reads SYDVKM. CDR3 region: CASSIGTSSKGKNEQFF. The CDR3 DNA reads TGTGCCAGCAGTATTGGGACTAGTTCCAAAGGGAAGAATGAGCAGTTCTTC. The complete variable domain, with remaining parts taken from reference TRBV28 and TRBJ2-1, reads DVKVTQSSRYLVKRTGEKVFLECVQDMDHENMFWYRQDPGLGLRLIYFSYDVKMKEKGDIPEGYSVSREKKERFSLILESASTNQTSMYLCASSIGTSSKGKNEQFFGPGTRLTVL.

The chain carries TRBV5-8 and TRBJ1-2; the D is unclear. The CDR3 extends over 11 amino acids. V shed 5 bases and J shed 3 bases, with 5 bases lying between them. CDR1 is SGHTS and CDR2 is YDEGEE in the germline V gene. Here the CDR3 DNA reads TGTGCCAGCAGTGCGTACTATGGCTACACCTTC. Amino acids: CASSAYYGYTF.

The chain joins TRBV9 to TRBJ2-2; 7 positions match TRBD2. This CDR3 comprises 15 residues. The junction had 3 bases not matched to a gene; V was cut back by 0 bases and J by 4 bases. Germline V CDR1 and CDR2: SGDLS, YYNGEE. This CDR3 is CASSVGSGTTGELFF. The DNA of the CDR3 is TGTGCCAGCAGCGTAGGAAGCGGGACCACCGGGGAGCTGTTTTTT.

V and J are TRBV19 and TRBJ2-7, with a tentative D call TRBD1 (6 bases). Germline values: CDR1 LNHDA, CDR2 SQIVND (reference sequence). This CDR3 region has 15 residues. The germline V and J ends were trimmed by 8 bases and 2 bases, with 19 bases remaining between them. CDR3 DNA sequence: TGTGCCAGTTCACGCCGGACAGAAGAACCCTACGAGCAGTACTTC. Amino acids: CASSRRTEEPYEQYF. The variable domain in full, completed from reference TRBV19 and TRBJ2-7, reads DGGITQSPKYLFRKEGQNVTLSCEQNLNHDAMYWYRQDPGQGLRLIYYSQIVNDFQKGDIAEGYSVSREKKESFPLTVTSAQKNPTAFYLCASSRRTEEPYEQYFGPGTRLTVT.

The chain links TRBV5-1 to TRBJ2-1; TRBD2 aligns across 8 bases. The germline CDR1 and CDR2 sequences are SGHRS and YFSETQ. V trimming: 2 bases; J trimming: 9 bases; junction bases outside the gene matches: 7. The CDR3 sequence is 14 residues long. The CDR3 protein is CASSFRRGAAEQFF. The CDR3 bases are TGCGCCAGCAGCTTCAGGCGGGGGGCGGCTGAGCAGTTCTTC.

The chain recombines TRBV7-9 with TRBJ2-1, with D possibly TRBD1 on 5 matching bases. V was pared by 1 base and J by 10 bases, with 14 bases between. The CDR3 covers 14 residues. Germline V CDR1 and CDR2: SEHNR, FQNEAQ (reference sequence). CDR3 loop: CASSLGPQGVEQFF. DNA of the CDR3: TGTGCCAGCAGCTTAGGCCCCCAGGGCGTCGAGCAGTTCTTC.

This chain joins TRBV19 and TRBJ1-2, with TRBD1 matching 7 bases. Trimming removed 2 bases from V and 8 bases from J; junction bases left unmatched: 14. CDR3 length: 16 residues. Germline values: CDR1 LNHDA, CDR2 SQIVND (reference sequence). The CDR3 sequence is CASSINFPDRRGGYTF. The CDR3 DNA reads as TGTGCCAGTAGTATAAATTTTCCGGACAGGAGGGGCGGCTACACCTTC.

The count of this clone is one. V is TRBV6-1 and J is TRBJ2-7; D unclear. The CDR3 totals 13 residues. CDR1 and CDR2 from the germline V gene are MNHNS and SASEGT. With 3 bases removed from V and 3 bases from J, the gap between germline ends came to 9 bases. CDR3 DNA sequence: TGTGCCAGCAGTGATTTGGGCCACTACGAGCAGTACTTC. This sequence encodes CASSDLGHYEQYF.

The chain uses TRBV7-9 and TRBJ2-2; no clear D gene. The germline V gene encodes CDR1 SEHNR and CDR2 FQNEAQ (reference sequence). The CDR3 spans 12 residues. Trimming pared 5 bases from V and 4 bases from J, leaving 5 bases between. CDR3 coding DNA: TGTGCCAGCAGCCCTTTCACCGGGGAGCTGTTTTTT. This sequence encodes CASSPFTGELFF.

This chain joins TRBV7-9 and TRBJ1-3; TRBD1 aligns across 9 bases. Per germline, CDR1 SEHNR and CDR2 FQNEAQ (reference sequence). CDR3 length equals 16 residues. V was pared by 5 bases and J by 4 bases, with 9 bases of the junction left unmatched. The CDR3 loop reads CASSRNPGQGGNTIYF. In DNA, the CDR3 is TGTGCCAGCAGCCGTAATCCGGGACAGGGCGGAAACACCATATATTTT.

CDR3 protein: CASSLMSGNYEQYF. The CDR3 coding sequence is TGTGCCAGCAGCTTAATGTCAGGGAACTACGAGCAGTACTTC. V and J are TRBV7-3 and TRBJ2-7; D may be TRBD1 (5 bases). Germline V gene data show CDR1 as SGHTA and CDR2 as FQGTGA. This CDR3 contains 14 residues. Trimming stripped 1 base from V and 3 bases from J, with 10 bases between.

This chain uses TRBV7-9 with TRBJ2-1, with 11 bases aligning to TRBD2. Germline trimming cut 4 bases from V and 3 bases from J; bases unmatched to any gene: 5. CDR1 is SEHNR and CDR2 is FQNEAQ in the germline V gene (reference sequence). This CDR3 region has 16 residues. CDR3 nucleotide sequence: TGTGCCAGCAGCTCCTTTAGCGGGGGGGTCTACAATGAGCAGTTCTTC. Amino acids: CASSSFSGGVYNEQFF.

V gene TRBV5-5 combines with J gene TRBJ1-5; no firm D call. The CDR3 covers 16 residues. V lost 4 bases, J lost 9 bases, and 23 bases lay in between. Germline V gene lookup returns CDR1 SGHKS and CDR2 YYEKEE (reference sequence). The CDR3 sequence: CASSRRLDRGMWPQHF. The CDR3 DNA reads TGTGCCAGCAGCCGCCGCCTGGACCGGGGAATGTGGCCCCAGCATTTT.

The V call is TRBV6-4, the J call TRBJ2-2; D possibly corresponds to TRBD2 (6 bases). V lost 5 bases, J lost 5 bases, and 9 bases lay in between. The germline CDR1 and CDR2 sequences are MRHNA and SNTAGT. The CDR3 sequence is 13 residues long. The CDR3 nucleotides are TGTGCCAGCAGTTCTAGCGAGACCGGGGAGCTGTTTTTT. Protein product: CASSSSETGELFF.

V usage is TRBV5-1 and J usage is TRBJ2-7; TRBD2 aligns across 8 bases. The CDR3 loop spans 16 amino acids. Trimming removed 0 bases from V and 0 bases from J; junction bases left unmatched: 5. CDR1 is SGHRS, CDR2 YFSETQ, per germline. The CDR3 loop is CASSLESGRGSYEQYF. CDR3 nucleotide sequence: TGCGCCAGCAGCTTGGAATCCGGGAGGGGCTCCTACGAGCAGTACTTC.